This T cell receptor beta chain was found in a study of T cells in Graves' hyperthyroidism and ophthalmopathy. The CDR3 regions of TCR beta were amplified from RNA transcripts. First-round RT-PCR targeting the TCR CDR3 was performed with the HTBI primer set. TCRdb fed the multiplex PCR reads into MiXCR, producing one record per CDR3 protein. The repertoire includes about 840,000 distinct CDR3 sequences, 38% of them detected once, and approximately 10% sits in the top ten. Notes on the study in general: The model identified upcoming ophthalmopathy a median about six months ahead of onset.

As for this clonotype: Its cognate antigen is unknown.

Source material: blood. The clonotype was recovered from a man aged 18 to 35 with Graves' hyperthyroidism.

CDR3 residues: CSASRAQGSGNTIYF. In DNA, the CDR3 is TGCAGTGCTAGCAGGGCTCAGGGGAGCGGAAACACCATATATTTT. V is TRBV20-1 and J is TRBJ1-3, with D possibly being TRBD1 (6 bases). CDR3 length: 15 amino acids. The germline V gene has CDR1 DFQATT and CDR2 SNEGSKA (reference sequence). V gave up 3 bases and J gave up 4 bases, with 16 bases separating them.